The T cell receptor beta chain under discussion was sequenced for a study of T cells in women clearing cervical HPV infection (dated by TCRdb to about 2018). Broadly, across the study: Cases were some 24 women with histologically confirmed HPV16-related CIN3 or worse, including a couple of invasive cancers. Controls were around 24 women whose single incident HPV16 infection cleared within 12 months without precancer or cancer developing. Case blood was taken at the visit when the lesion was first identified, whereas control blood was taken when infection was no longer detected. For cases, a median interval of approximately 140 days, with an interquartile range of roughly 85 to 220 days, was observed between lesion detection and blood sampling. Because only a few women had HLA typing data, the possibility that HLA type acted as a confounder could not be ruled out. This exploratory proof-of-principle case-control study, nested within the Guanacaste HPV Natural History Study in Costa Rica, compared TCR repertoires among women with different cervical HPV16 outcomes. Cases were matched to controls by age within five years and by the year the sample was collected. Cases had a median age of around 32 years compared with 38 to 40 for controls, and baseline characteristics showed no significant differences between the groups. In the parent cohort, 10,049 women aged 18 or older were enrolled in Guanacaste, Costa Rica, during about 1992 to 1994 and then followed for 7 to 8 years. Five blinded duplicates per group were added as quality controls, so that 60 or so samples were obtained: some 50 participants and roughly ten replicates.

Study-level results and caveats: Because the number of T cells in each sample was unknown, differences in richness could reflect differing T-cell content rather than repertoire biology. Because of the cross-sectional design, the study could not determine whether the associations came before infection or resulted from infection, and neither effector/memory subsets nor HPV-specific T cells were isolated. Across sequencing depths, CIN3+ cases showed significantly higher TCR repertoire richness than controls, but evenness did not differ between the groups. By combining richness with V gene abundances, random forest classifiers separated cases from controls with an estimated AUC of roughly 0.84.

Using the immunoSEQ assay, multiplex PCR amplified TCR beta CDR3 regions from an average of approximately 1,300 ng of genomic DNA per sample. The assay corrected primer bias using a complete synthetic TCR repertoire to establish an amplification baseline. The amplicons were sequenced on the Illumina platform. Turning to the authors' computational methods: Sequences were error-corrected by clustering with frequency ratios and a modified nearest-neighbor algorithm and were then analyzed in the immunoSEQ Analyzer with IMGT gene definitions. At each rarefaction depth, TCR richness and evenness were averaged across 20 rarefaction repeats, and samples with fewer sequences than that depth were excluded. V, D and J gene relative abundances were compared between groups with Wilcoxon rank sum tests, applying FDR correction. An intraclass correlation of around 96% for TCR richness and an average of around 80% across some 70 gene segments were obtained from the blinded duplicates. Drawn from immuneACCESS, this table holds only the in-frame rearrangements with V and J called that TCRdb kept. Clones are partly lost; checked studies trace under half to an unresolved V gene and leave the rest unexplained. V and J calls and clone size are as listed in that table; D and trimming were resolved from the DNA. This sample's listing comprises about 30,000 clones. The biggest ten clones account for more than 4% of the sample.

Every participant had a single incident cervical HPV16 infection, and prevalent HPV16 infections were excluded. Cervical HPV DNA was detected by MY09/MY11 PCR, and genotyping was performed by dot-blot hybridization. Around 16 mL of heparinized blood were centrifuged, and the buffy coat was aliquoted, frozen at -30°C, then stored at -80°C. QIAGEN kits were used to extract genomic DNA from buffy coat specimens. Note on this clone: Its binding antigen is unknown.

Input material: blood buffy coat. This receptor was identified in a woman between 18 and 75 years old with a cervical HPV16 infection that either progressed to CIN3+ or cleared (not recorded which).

The CDR3 amino acid sequence is: CASSQLAGISTDTQYF. Incomplete CDR3 DNA: TGTGCCAGCAGCCAACTAGCGGGGATCAGCACAGATACG. The chain couples TRBV13 to TRBJ2-3; 10 of the junction bases match TRBD2. The read gets to within 3 residues of the CDR3 end, and the germline J gene fills in the rest. The CDR3 runs 16 residues from the cysteine to the phenylalanine. The DNA has 39 bases, all within the CDR3, and is read from base 1. V trim: 5 bases; J trim: 0 bases; unmatched bases: 5. CDR1 and CDR2 are read off the germline V gene (reference sequence) as PRHDT and FYEKMQ.